Each of the 21 T cell receptor beta chains below was sequenced from the same sample in a study of T cell responses to AZD1222 COVID-19 vaccine. Some clones are missing from TCRdb's copy, which holds only in-frame ones; the method was immunoSEQ multiplex PCR. The repertoire holds tens of thousands of clones, with about 89% as singletons. The material sequenced was peripheral blood, taken 28 days after the second AZD1222 dose. The receptor source for this set is an adult who received the AZD1222 COVID-19 vaccine.

The chain couples TRBV6-5 to TRBJ2-7, with TRBD1 identical over 8 bases. Losses at the gene ends were 2 bases for V and 2 bases for J; bases not matched to a gene: 5. CDR3 length equals 15 residues. Germline CDR1 is MNHEY and CDR2 is SVGAGI. CDR3: CASSYSAGQAYEQYF. The CDR3 DNA sequence: TGTGCCAGCAGTTACAGCGCGGGACAGGCCTACGAGCAGTACTTC.

The rearrangement joins TRBV18 to TRBJ2-1, with a weak D call TRBD2 (5 bases). The V end was cut by 2 bases, the J end by 7 bases, with 9 bases between. CDR1 and CDR2 (germline): KGHSH, LQKENI. The CDR3 is 13 residues long. The CDR3 DNA is TGTGCCAGCTCACCAGGTGTAGCGAATGAGCAGTTCTTC. Translating gives CASSPGVANEQFF. The whole variable domain, remainder taken from reference TRBV18 and TRBJ2-1, is NAGVMQNPRHLVRRRGQEARLRCSPMKGHSHVYWYRQLPEEGLKFMVYLQKENIIDESGMPKERFSAEFPKEGPSILRIQQVVRGDSAAYFCASSPGVANEQFFGPGTRLTVL.

This chain joins TRBV7-3 and TRBJ2-2; D tentatively reads TRBD1 or TRBD2 (6 bases each). Trimming left V 5 bases short and J 2 bases short, with 15 bases between. The CDR3 is made up of 16 amino acids. Per germline, CDR1 SGHTA and CDR2 FQGTGA. CDR3 residues: CASSPGGGANTGELFF. The CDR3 DNA reads as TGTGCCAGCAGCCCTGGGGGCGGGGCAAACACCGGGGAGCTGTTTTTT. The full variable domain, rest sourced from reference TRBV7-3 and TRBJ2-2, is GAGVSQTPSNKVTEKGKYVELRCDPISGHTALYWYRQSLGQGPEFLIYFQGTGAADDSGLPNDRFFAVRPEGSVSTLKIQRTERGDSAVYLCASSPGGGANTGELFFGEGSRLTVL.

V and J are TRBV9 and TRBJ1-1; 8 nucleotides align to TRBD1. Germline lookup yields CDR1 SGDLS and CDR2 YYNGEE. The CDR3 has 18 amino acids. Trimming took 4 bases from V and 1 from J; bases not matched to a gene: 15. CDR3 loop: CASSLGQGAGVGNTEAFF. The CDR3 bases are TGTGCCAGCAGCCTTGGGCAGGGGGCTGGGGTTGGGAACACTGAAGCTTTCTTT.

V usage is TRBV2 and J usage is TRBJ2-5, with D perhaps TRBD2 (6 bases). The CDR3 is made up of 16 amino acids. Trimming stripped 4 bases from V and 2 bases from J, with 17 bases between. The germline gives CDR1 SNHLY, CDR2 FYNNEI. CDR3 sequence (DNA): TGTGCCAGCAGTGCAACCATAGCGGTAGAACAAGAGACCCAGTACTTC. Its translation is CASSATIAVEQETQYF.

The V call is TRBV29-1, the J call TRBJ2-7, with 8 bases that match TRBD2. The ends lost 3 bases at V and 5 bases at J; junction bases unmatched: 3. The length of the CDR3 is 12 residues. Germline V CDR1 and CDR2: SQVTM, ANQGSEA. CDR3 bases: TGCAGCGTTGATCGGGGGGGGAACGAGCAGTACTTC. Protein sequence: CSVDRGGNEQYF.

This clone was observed a handful of times. The J gene is TRBJ2-7, the V gene TRBV6-1; 8 nucleotides align to TRBD2. The CDR3 runs to 15 residues. J was trimmed by 1 base and V by 3 bases; bases with no gene match: 5. Germline V gene sequence: CDR1 MNHNS, CDR2 SASEGT. DNA of the CDR3: TGTGCCAGCAGTGAGGAAACTAGCGGATCCTACGAGCAGTACTTC. Protein product: CASSEETSGSYEQYF.

The chain combines TRBV14 with TRBJ2-2; unclear D gene. CDR3 size: 14 residues. Between the trimmed V and J ends, which lost 4 bases and 3 bases, there was a span of 9 bases. CDR1 SGHDN and CDR2 FVKESK come from the germline V gene. The CDR3 here is CASSPSQYTGELFF. The CDR3 DNA reads as TGTGCCAGCAGCCCTTCCCAATACACCGGGGAGCTGTTTTTT.

This clone appeared a single time. V usage is TRBV28 and J usage is TRBJ2-5; possibly TRBD2 for D (6 bases). Looked up from germline, CDR1 is MDHEN and CDR2 is SYDVKM. V was clipped by 0 bases and J by 2 bases, with 7 bases between them. This CDR3 comprises 14 residues. CDR3 protein: CASSLWGGQETQYF. CDR3 nucleotides: TGTGCCAGCAGTTTATGGGGGGGTCAAGAGACCCAGTACTTC.

The chain has TRBV19 and TRBJ2-7; weak D call: TRBD2 (5 bases). CDR3 length: 14 residues. The ends were cut back, 5 bases at V and 3 bases at J, with 14 bases in the middle. From germline, CDR1 is LNHDA and CDR2 SQIVND (reference sequence). For the CDR3, the DNA is TGTGCCAGTAGTGGGGAGCCAGAAGGCTACGAGCAGTACTTC. Translating gives CASSGEPEGYEQYF.

The chain employs TRBV18 and TRBJ2-2; 7 nucleotides align to TRBD1. This CDR3 has 15 amino acids. Germline trimming cut 4 bases from V and 1 base from J; bases unmatched to any gene: 3. CDR1 KGHSH and CDR2 LQKENI come from the germline V gene. The CDR3 protein is CASSQRTGNTGELFF. CDR3 DNA: TGTGCCAGCTCACAAAGGACAGGGAACACCGGGGAGCTGTTTTTT.

The chain carries TRBV27 and TRBJ1-3; D call uncertain. Germline lookup yields CDR1 MNHEY and CDR2 SMNVEV (reference sequence). Trimming took 5 bases from V and 3 from J, leaving 20 bases between them. The CDR3 runs to 17 residues. In DNA form, the CDR3 reads TGTGCCAGCAGTATCTCTACACCGTCCGCGGTTGGAAACACCATATATTTT. As protein: CASSISTPSAVGNTIYF.

This sequence joins TRBV6-2 or TRBV6-3 and TRBJ1-1, with D unclear. The V end was cut by 5 bases, the J end by 0 bases, with 7 bases between. This CDR3 comprises 13 residues. In germline, CDR1 is MNHEY, CDR2 SVGEGT. The CDR3 DNA follows: TGTGCCAGCAGTAAACAGATGAACACTGAAGCTTTCTTT. Encoded protein: CASSKQMNTEAFF.

V is TRBV15 and J is TRBJ2-7; the D call may be TRBD1 or TRBD2 (5 bases each). Per germline, CDR1 LNHNV and CDR2 YYDKDF (reference sequence). Trimming took off 1 base at V and 2 bases at J, with 12 bases between the two ends. The length of the CDR3 is 15 residues. CDR3 loop: CATSRASGRTYEQYF. The CDR3 coding sequence is TGTGCCACCAGCAGAGCCTCGGGACGTACCTACGAGCAGTACTTC.

V usage is TRBV30 and J usage is TRBJ2-7, with TRBD2 as a possible D gene (5 bases). The CDR3 has 16 amino acids. Germline CDR1 is GTSNPN and CDR2 is SVGIG (reference sequence). V was clipped by 0 bases and J by 5 bases, with 20 bases between them. CDR3 DNA sequence: TGTGCCTGGAGTGTAGGAGTGCGGGTCCGGAGTGACGAGCAGTACTTC. Protein sequence: CAWSVGVRVRSDEQYF. The variable domain in full, with the rest retrieved from reference TRBV30 and TRBJ2-7, is SQTIHQWPATLVQPVGSPLSLECTVEGTSNPNLYWYRQAAGRGLQLLFYSVGIGQISSEVPQNLSASRPQDRQFILSSKKLLLSDSGFYLCAWSVGVRVRSDEQYFGPGTRLTVT.

This chain links TRBV30 with TRBJ1-4; D gene uncertain. V dropped 4 bases and J dropped 2 bases, with 8 bases sitting between them. Looked up from germline, CDR1 is GTSNPN and CDR2 is SVGIG (reference sequence). The CDR3 extends over 13 amino acids. The CDR3 nucleotides read TGTGCCTGGATTTCTCGGACTAATGAAAAACTGTTTTTT. Translating gives CAWISRTNEKLFF.

This sequence joins TRBV21-1 and TRBJ1-1. TRBV21-1 counts as a pseudogene. The length of the CDR3 is 15 residues. CDR3 in amino acids: CASRRSRYRGTEAFF. As DNA, the CDR3 is TGTGCCAGCAGGAGAAGTAGGTATCGGGGCACTGAAGCTTTCTTT.

The chain couples TRBV7-6 to TRBJ1-1; the D gene is possibly TRBD1 (6 bases). CDR1 is SGHVS, CDR2 FNYEAQ, per germline. CDR3 length: 14 amino acids. The V and J ends lost 4 bases and 5 bases respectively, with 14 bases between them. CDR3 DNA sequence: TGTGCCAGCAGCTCGGAGGGTCAGGGGACTGAAGCTTTCTTT. The encoded protein is CASSSEGQGTEAFF.

The chain couples TRBV6-5 to TRBJ2-7; D not certain. The germline V gene has CDR1 MNHEY and CDR2 SVGAGI. The CDR3 is 11 residues long. Trimming left V 6 bases short and J 6 bases short, with 9 bases between. The CDR3 sequence is CASSQRTEQYF. In nucleotides, the CDR3 is TGTGCCAGCAGCCAACGTACCGAGCAGTACTTC.

The rearrangement uses TRBV7-3 and TRBJ2-2; D may match TRBD1 or TRBD2 (5 bases each). Germline lookup yields CDR1 SGHTA and CDR2 FQGTGA. The CDR3 runs 14 residues. V lost 8 bases and J lost 7, with 17 bases in between. The chain's CDR3 is CASRWGSDDGELFF. The CDR3 DNA reads TGTGCCAGCCGTTGGGGGAGTGACGACGGGGAGCTGTTTTTT. The whole variable domain, filled in from reference TRBV7-3 and TRBJ2-2, reads GAGVSQTPSNKVTEKGKYVELRCDPISGHTALYWYRQSLGQGPEFLIYFQGTGAADDSGLPNDRFFAVRPEGSVSTLKIQRTERGDSAVYLCASRWGSDDGELFFGEGSRLTVL.

The chain employs TRBV29-1 and TRBJ2-3; 10 bases align to TRBD1. CDR3 length: 19 residues. V lost 4 bases and J lost 0; bases outside the gene matches: 16. The germline CDR1 and CDR2 sequences are SQVTM and ANQGSEA. The CDR3 here is CSVGGTGASKTSSTDTQYF. CDR3 DNA: TGCAGCGTTGGGGGGACAGGGGCCTCTAAGACAAGTAGCACAGATACGCAGTATTTT.